The T cell receptor beta chain described here comes from a study of shared clonotypes between healthy human individuals. Study as a whole: The study enrolled two women and a few men aged 18 to 49.

Naive CD8 cells comprised CD45RO-negative, CCR7-positively selected cells, excluding terminally differentiated effector memory CD45RA+ cells. The CDR3 contains 16 residues. Germline V gives CDR1 SGHVS, CDR2 FNYEAQ. V lost 0 bases and J lost 2; bases outside the gene matches: 7. This table comes from immunoSEQ multiplex PCR, and its TCRdb copy is limited to in-frame clones, with some not included. This table holds a few hundred thousand clones, nearly 97% found once. The TCR originated in a young woman in good health. The chain is built from TRBV7-6 and TRBJ2-7; 7 nucleotides agree with TRBD2. The sequenced sample consisted of naive CD8+ T cells sorted from blood. This CDR3 is CASSLAVGGTTYEQYF. In nucleotides, the CDR3 is TGTGCCAGCAGCTTAGCGGTGGGAGGGACTACCTACGAGCAGTACTTC. The entire variable domain, with the rest obtained from reference TRBV7-6 and TRBJ2-7, is as follows: GAGVSQSPRYKVTKRGQDVALRCDPISGHVSLYWYRQALGQGPEFLTYFNYEAQQDKSGLPNDRFSAERPEGSISTLTIQRTEQRDSAMYRCASSLAVGGTTYEQYFGPGTRLTVT.